This TCR beta chain was retrieved from a study of cytomegalovirus exposure and HLA in healthy donors. V lost 3 bases, J lost 1 base, and 13 bases lay in between. CDR3 length: 15 amino acids. CDR1 is SNHLY and CDR2 is FYNNEI in the germline V gene. Concerning this clone: Its specificity is not known.

Amplification used 60 Vbeta primers and 13 Jbeta primers. Original analysis: Per a later analysis, the number of unique TCR beta chains was around 79 million, of which some 10 million were shared. Measured with immunoSEQ multiplex PCR; TCRdb has only the in-frame clones, and not every one. V, J and clone size reflect that table, while D and trimming were determined from the DNA. The sample has some 140,000 clones, 65% to 85% seen once. General study findings and limits: The listing of 160 or so TCR beta chains classed them as cytomegalovirus-associated. An analysis done earlier found most TCR beta V segments productive about 90% or about 30% of the time.

The V call is TRBV2, the J call TRBJ2-7, with a weak D call TRBD1 (6 bases). Sequencing was done on a sample of PBMCs. This TCR was sampled from a young man in good health and CMV-seronegative. The CDR3 DNA reads TGTGCCAGCAGTGATTGGACAGCTGATTCCTACGAGCAGTACTTC. This translates into CASSDWTADSYEQYF.